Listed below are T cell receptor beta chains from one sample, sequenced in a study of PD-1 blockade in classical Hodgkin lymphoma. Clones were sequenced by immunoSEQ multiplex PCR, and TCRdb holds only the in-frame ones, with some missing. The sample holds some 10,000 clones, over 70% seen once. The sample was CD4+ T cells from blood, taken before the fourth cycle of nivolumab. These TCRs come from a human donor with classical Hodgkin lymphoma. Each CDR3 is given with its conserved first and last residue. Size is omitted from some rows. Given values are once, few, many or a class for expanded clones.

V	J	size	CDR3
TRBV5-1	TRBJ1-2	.	CASSLYEAFGYTF
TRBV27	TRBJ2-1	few	CASNPGLANNEQFF
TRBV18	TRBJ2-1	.	CASSQGSEQFF
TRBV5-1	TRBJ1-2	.	CASSLWQGGAYGYTF
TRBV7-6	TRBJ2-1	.	CASSLAPSSYNEQFF
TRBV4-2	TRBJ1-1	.	CASSQDGGRQGALWAFF
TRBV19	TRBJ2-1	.	CASSLWRAGGRAYNEQFF
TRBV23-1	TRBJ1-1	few	CASSQFLTVNTEAFF
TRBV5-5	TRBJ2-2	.	CASSLNGAVNTGELFF
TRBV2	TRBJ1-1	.	CASSPRRANTEAFF
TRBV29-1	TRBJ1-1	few	CSVVGLYTEAFF
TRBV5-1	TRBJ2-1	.	CASSLKSYNEQFF
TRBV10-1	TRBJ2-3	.	CASTSPGQGKADTQYF
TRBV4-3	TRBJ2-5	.	CASSRPHRTGWTQYF
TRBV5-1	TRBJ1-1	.	CASSLSSGTEAFF
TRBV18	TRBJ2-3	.	CASSPPGTSGTTDTQYF
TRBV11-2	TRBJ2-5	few	CASSSQETQYF
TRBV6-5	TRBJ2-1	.	CASRDSGGNEQFF
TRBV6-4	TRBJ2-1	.	CASSVAGIGGNEQFF
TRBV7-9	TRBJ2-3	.	CASSFGQGRREGADTQYF
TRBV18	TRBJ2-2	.	CASSRDSQLTGELFF
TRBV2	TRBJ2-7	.	CASSGAGGRSEQYF